This T cell receptor beta chain was found in a study of identical twins. Germline V gives CDR1 SGHVS, CDR2 FQNEAQ. Deletions cut 3 bases from V and 2 bases from J, with 8 bases between. The CDR3 consists of 13 residues. The study, taken as a whole, reports: Its conclusions, products of cross-sectional statistical analysis, did not come from following the same donors. Beta out-of-frame sequences showed weaker excess twin sharing.

For this clonotype: Its antigen is currently unknown.

A template switching step contributed a universal primer site, while unique molecular identifiers were present in the cDNA. TCRdb re-called the 5' RACE reads with MiXCR, one entry per CDR3 protein. The table lists 1.5 million or so distinct CDR3 sequences, around a third of them singletons. The V call is TRBV7-8, the J call TRBJ2-7, with unresolved D. Sequencing was done on a sample of cord blood. The clonotype comes from a newborn girl in good health. The CDR3 region has the DNA TGTGCCAGCAGCTTCCAACGGACCTACGAGCAGTACTTC. Translation: CASSFQRTYEQYF.